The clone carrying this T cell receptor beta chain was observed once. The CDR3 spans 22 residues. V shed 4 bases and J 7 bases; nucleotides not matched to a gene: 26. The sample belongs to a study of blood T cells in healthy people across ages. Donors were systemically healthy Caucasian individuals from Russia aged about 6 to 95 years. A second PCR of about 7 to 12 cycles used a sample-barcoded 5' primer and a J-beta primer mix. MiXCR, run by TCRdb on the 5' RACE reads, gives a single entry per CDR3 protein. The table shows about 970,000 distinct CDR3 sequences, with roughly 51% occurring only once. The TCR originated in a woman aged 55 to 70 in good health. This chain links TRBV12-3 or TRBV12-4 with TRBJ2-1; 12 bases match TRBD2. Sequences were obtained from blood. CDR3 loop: CASSSGTSGWLSPGRSFNEQFF. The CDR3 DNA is TGTGCCAGCAGTTCCGGGACTAGCGGGTGGTTATCACCCGGTCGCTCCTTTAATGAGCAGTTCTTC.